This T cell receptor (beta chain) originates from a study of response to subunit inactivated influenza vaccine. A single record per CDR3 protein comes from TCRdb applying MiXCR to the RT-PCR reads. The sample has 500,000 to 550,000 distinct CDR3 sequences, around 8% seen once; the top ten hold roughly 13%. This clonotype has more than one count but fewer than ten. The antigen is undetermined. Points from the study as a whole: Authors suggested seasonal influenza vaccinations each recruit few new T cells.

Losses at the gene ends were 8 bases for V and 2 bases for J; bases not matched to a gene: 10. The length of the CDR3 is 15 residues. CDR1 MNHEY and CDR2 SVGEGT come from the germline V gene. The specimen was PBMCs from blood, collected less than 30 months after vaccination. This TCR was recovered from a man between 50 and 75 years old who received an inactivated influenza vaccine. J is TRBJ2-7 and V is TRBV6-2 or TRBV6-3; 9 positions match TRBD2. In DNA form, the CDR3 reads TGTGCCAGCGTTCTGAGAGCGGGAGGTACCTACGAGCAGTACTTC. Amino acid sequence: CASVLRAGGTYEQYF.